A selection of T cell receptor beta chains follows, all from one sample in a study of radiotherapy plus CTLA-4 blockade in lung cancer. The table came from immunoSEQ multiplex PCR; TCRdb's copy has only in-frame clones and leaves some out. This table has about 68,000 clones, around three quarters appearing once. The sequencing used peripheral blood, collected from a patient treated with radiotherapy plus ipilimumab. These TCRs come from a human donor with non-small cell lung cancer who had a complete response to radiotherapy plus ipilimumab. CDR3s leave out the opening cysteine and the closing phenylalanine or tryptophan. The order of the fields is V gene, clone size, CDR3 protein. Some rows mark clone size as missing; the rest say once, few, many or name a class of expanded clone.

TRBV10-3,once,AISERWETNEQF
TRBV7-8,few,ASSFMQETYEQY
TRBV19,.,ASSNLEKLF
TRBV9,.,ASSAGFNQPQH
TRBV11-2,.,ASSLTPGDSSYNEQF
TRBV5-1,.,ASLGGAYNEQF
TRBV5-1,.,ASSWQVGSGNTEAF
TRBV6-5,.,ASSPGISGNTIY
TRBV10-2,.,ASSDPSGSSRSYNEQF
TRBV4-1,.,ASSSPPRAQSGANVLT
TRBV28,.,ASSFPSVGRTGYT
TRBV4-1,.,ASSQGQNYGYT
TRBV11-3,.,ASSPRLAGNRGELF
TRBV28,once,ASKAGLPNYGYT
TRBV15,.,ATSRDTYPDQPQH
TRBV27,.,ASSLSNSGNQPQH
TRBV14,.,ASSQEDGVYNSPLH
TRBV7-9,.,ASSFGLEQF
TRBV13,.,ASSLGGYEQY
TRBV2,.,ASSNRDGLF
TRBV7-9,.,ASSSRETGLLDTQY
TRBV29-1,.,SGRGAATNEKLF
TRBV5-1,.,ASSLGQLAKNIQY
TRBV10-3,once,AIRRTGGGDYEQY
TRBV15,few,ATSHRGPYGYT
TRBV9,.,ASSGLAGGLYNEQF
TRBV11-3,.,ASSLYRFAEYQETQY
TRBV11-3,.,ASSSGETQY
TRBV5-6,.,ASSHSVPDTQY
TRBV25-1,.,ASSDRGGEKLF
TRBV7-2,.,ASSPGGWSTGELF
TRBV7-6,.,ASSPPETYEQY
TRBV19,.,ASSIVGMTYGYT
TRBV7-2,few,ASSLAQAQETQY
TRBV2,once,ASSRTGIDGYT
TRBV7-9,.,ASSLYGELF
TRBV27,.,ASSFLFAGAGTDTQY
TRBV9,few,ASSSRVTYNSPLH
TRBV27,.,ASSIVIANQPQH
TRBV12-5,.,ASGPDRVYEQY